This T cell receptor (beta chain) is from a study of T-cell memory formation after mild COVID-19 (dated by TCRdb to the early 2020s). In terms of the full investigation: TCR sequence clusters from the two donors were found to be largely donor specific. Two young, previously healthy adult volunteers, one female and one male, were included in the cohort. T-cell clones expanding and contracting after mild COVID-19 in two donors were tracked by longitudinal TCRalpha and TCRbeta repertoire sequencing.

Sequencing used an Illumina NovaSeq 6000. TCRalpha and TCRbeta cDNA libraries were constructed by 5'RACE with constant-segment primers, with sample barcodes and unique molecular identifiers being introduced. Trizol reagent was used to extract RNA from every sample. The libraries were amplified in two PCR steps, and the second step added a second sample barcode and Illumina TruSeq adapters. Sequencing of libraries was performed on an Illumina NovaSeq with 2 x 150 bp paired-end reads. Per the source publication's procedure: The reads were demultiplexed and collapsed into UMI-guided consensus sequences using migec v1.2.7. With mixcr v2.1.11, UMI consensuses were aligned to TRA and TRB V and J templates and assembled into clonotypes. A clonotype was counted as expanded or contracted only when both edgeR and NoisET called the clonotype significant, with the noise models trained on biological replicates. For edgeR calls, the thresholds were a false discovery rate-adjusted p below 0.01 and a log2 fold-change of 1. As an exploratory analysis of dynamics, max-normalized trajectories of the 1000 most abundant clonotypes were examined with PCA combined with hierarchical clustering. The CD4 or CD8 phenotype of responding clones was assigned using the separately sequenced CD4+ and CD8+ repertoires. The raw public reads went through TCRdb reprocessing: fastp at Q25, MiXCR clone calling, in-frame beta chains kept. All rows with the same CDR3 protein become a single entry with the most common DNA and genes. Here the V and J calls rest on TCRdb's processing, not on the authors' analysis. A total of around 190,000 distinct CDR3 sequences appear in this sample, approximately 17% of them only once. 3% to 4% of the sample is taken by the ten largest.

Note on this clonotype: The antigen it binds to is not known. The input lacks base qualities; no much larger clone sits a single base away.

Ficoll-Paque density gradient centrifugation was used to isolate PBMCs. The paper's findings and limits, for the study overall: Some responding clones were detected in pre-infection memory, which suggested that pre-existing cross-reactive memory T cells had joined the SARS-CoV-2 response. Whether the second-wave clones peaking on day 37 were SARS-CoV-2 specific was not confirmed. Only a couple of mild cases were covered by the study, and larger cohorts that include severe cases with pre-infection samples were considered necessary. From day 15 to 85, contracting clones showed balanced CD4/CD8 phenotypes, whereas a second wave of clones that expanded from day 15 to 37 leaned towards CD4+. Contracting CD4+ clones were found mainly in CM and EM memory subsets, while CD8+ clones were enriched in EMRA.

The sequence derives from a man aged 18 to 29 who had mild COVID-19 (a few samples of this study predate the infection). The sample titles of this study are shuffled in the database, so cell type and time point are left out; the donor was told from shared clones. Sequenced input: PBMCs or a T cell subset sorted from them (not recorded which).

The DNA reads TGCGCCAGCAGCCGGGGACAGCCGAACACTGAAGCTTTCTTT. Its protein is CASSRGQPNTEAFF. The rearrangement combines TRBV5-1 with TRBJ1-1, with TRBD1 identical over 7 junction bases. The germline V gene specifies SGHRS as CDR1 and YFSETQ as CDR2. V has 4 bases trimmed and J has 1 base trimmed; junction bases matching no gene number 4. Reading from cysteine to phenylalanine, the CDR3 counts 14 amino acids. Here the CDR3 DNA is all that survives: 42 bases in frame from base 1.